The T cell receptor beta chain under discussion was sequenced for a study of human T cells and chemical hapten exposure. Study-level results: TCRs whose frequency exceeded 1 in 1000 remained the same following DPC sensitization.

Time point specified: healthy volunteer bleed at 6 weeks. Whole blood, unfractionated, served as the material for total RNA extraction. This clonotype was seen only a few times. The target antigen is unknown. Germline-derived CDR1 and CDR2 are ENHRY and SYGVKD. V was trimmed by 8 bases and J by 5 bases, leaving 9 bases between them. CDR3 length equals 11 residues. Individual cDNA molecules each carried unique molecular identifiers attached by the library. TCRdb independently ran MiXCR on the RACE reads; one entry per CDR3 protein. The sample has under 45,000 distinct CDR3 sequences, less than 5.5% seen once.

The receptor was derived from a human donor in good health. Some clones in this sample may be carry-over from other donors' samples. The V gene is TRBV10-3, the J gene TRBJ1-2, with unresolved D. Material for sequencing was whole blood. In DNA, the CDR3 is TGTGCCATCGCTCGCGAATATGGCTACACCTTC. The encoded protein is CAIAREYGYTF.